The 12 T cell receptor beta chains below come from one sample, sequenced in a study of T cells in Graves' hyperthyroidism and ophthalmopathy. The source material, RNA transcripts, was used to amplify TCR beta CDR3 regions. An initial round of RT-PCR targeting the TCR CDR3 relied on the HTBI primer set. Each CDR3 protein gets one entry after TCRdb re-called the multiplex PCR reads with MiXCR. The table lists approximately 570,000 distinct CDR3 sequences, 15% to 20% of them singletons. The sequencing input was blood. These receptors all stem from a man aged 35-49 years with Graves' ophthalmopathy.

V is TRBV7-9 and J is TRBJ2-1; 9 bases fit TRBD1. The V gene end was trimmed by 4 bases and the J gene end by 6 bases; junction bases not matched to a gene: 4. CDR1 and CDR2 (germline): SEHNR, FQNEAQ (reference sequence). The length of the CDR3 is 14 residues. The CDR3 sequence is CASSWGQGINEQFF. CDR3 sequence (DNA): TGTGCCAGCAGCTGGGGACAGGGTATCAATGAGCAGTTCTTC.

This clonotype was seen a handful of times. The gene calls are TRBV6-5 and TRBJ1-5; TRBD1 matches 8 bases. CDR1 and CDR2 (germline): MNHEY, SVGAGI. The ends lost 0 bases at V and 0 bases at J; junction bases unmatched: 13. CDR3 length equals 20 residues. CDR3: CASSYSTLLDREPSNQPQHF. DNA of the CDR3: TGTGCCAGCAGTTACTCGACTCTTTTGGACAGGGAACCTAGCAATCAGCCCCAGCATTTT.

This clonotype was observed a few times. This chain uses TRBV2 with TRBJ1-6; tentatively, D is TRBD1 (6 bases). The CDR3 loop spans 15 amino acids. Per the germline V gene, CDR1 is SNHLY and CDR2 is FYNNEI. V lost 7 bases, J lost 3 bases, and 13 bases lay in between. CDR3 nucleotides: TGTGCCAGCACCGTACAGGGCCTCTATAATTCACCCCTCCACTTT. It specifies CASTVQGLYNSPLHF.

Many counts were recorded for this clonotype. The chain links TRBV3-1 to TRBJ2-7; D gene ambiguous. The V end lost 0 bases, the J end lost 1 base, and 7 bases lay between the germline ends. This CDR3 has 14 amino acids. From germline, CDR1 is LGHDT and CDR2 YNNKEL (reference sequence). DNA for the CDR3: TGTGCCAGCAGCCAAGATTTCATATCCTACGAGCAGTACTTC. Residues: CASSQDFISYEQYF.

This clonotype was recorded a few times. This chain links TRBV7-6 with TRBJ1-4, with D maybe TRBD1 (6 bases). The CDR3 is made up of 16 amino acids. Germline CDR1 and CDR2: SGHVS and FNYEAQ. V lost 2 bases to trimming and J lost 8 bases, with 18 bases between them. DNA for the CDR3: TGTGCCAGCAGCTTAAGTCTTGAGGACAGAGAAGAAAAACTGTTTTTT. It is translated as CASSLSLEDREEKLFF.

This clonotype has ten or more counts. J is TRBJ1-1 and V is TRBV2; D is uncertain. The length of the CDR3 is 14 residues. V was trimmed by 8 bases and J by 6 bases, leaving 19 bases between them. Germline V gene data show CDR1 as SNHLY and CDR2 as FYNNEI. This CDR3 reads CASGETGPRAEAFF. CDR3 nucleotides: TGTGCCAGCGGCGAGACCGGACCTAGGGCTGAAGCTTTCTTT.

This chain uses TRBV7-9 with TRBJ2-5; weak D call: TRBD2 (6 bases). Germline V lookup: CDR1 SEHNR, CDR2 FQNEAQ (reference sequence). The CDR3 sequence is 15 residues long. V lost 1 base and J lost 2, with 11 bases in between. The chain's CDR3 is CASSLDFGGQETQYF. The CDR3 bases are TGTGCCAGCAGCTTAGATTTCGGGGGTCAAGAGACCCAGTACTTC.

CDR3 in DNA: TGCAGCGTGAGGGACAGCGTGAACACTGAAGCTTTCTTT. Protein sequence: CSVRDSVNTEAFF. The J gene is TRBJ1-1, the V gene TRBV29-1; 7 bases are a match to TRBD1. This CDR3 has 13 residues. Germline lookup yields CDR1 SQVTM and CDR2 ANQGSEA. V gave up 6 bases and J gave up 0 bases; unmatched junction bases: 4. The whole variable domain, remainder taken from reference TRBV29-1 and TRBJ1-1, is SAVISQKPSRDICQRGTSLTIQCQVDSQVTMMFWYRQQPGQSLTLIATANQGSEATYESGFVIDKFPISRPNLTFSTLTVSNMSPEDSSIYLCSVRDSVNTEAFFGQGTRLTVV.

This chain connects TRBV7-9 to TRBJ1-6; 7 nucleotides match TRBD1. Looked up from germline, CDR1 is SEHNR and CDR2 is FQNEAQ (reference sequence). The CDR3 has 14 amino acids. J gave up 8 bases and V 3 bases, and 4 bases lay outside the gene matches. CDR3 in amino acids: CASSLHRGDSPLHF. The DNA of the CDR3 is TGTGCCAGCAGCTTGCACAGGGGTGATTCACCCCTCCACTTT. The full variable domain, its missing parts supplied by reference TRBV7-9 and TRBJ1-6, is DTGVSQNPRHKITKRGQNVTFRCDPISEHNRLYWYRQTLGQGPEFLTYFQNEAQLEKSRLLSDRFSAERPKGSFSTLEIQRTEQGDSAMYLCASSLHRGDSPLHFGNGTRLTVT.

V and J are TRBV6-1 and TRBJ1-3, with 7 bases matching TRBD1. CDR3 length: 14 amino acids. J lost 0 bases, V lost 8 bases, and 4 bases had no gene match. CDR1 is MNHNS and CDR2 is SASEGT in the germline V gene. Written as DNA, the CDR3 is TGTGCCAGCCGGGGACAGCGCTCTGGAAACACCATATATTTT. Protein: CASRGQRSGNTIYF.

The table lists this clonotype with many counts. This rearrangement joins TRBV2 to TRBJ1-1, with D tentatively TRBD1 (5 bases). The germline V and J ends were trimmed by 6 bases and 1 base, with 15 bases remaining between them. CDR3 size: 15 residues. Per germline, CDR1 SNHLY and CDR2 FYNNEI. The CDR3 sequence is CASSREGRWNTEAFF. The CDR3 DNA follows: TGTGCCAGCAGCAGGGAGGGGAGATGGAACACTGAAGCTTTCTTT.

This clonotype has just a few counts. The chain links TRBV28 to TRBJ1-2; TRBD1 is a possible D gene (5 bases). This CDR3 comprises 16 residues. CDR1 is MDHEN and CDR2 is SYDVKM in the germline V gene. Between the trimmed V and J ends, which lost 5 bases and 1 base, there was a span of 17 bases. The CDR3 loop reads CASSPLMGRYNYGYTF. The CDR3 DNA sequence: TGTGCCAGCAGTCCCCTAATGGGACGTTATAACTATGGCTACACCTTC.